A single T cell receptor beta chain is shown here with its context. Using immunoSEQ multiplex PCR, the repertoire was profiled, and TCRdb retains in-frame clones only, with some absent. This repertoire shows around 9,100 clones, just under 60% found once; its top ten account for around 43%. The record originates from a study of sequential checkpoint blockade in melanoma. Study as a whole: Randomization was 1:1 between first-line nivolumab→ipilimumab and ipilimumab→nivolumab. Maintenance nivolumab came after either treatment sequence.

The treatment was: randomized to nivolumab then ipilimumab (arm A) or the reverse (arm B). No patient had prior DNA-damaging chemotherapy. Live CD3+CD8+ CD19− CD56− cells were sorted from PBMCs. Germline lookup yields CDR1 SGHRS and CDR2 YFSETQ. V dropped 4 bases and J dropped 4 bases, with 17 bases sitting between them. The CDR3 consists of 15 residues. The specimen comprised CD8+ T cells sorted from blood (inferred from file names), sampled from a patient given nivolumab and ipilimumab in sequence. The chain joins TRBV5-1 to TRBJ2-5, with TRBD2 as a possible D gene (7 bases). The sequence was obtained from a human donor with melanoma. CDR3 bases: TGCGCCAGCAGCCCGGGGGGCTTTCGAGCAGAGACCCAGTACTTC. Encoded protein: CASSPGGFRAETQYF.